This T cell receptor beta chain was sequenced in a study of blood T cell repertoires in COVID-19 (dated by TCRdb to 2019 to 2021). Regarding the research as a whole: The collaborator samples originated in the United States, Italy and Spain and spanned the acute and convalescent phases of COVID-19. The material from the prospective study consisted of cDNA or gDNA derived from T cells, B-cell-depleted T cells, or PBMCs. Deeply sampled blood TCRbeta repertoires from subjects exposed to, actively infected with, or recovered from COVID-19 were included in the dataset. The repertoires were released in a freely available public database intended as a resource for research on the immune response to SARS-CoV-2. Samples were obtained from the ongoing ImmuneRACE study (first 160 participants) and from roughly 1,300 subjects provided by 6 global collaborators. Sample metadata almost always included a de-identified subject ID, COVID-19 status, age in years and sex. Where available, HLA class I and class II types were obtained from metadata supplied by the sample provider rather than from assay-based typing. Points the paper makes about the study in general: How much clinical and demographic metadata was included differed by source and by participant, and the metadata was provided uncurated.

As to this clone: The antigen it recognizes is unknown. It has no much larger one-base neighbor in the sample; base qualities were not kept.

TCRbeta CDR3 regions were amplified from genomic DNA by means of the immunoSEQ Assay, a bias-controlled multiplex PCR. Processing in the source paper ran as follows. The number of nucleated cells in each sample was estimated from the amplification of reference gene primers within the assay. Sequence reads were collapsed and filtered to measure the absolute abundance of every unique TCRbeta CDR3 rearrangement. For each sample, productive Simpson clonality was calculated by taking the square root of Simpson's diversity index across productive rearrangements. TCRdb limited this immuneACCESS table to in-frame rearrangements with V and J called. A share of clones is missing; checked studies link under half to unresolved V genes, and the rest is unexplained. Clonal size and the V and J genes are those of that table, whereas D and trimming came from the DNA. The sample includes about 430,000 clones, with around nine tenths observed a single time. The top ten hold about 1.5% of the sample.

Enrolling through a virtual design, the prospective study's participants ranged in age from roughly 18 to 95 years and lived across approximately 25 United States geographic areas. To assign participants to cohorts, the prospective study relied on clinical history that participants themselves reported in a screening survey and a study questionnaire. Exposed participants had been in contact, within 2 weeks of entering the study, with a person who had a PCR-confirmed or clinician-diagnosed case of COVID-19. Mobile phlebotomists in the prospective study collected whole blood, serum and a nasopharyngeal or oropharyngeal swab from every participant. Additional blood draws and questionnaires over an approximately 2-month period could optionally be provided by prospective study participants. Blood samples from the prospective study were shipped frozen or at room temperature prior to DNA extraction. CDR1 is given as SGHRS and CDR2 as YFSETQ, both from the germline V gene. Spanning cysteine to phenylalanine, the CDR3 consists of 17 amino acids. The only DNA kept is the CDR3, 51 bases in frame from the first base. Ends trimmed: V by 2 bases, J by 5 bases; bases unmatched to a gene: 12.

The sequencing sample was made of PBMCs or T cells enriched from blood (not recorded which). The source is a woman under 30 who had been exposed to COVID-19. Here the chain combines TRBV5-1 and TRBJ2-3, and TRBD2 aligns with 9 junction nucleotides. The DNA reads TGCGCCAGCAGCTTTGAGACTAGCGGTGAGGGGGTAGATACGCAGTATTTT. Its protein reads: CASSFETSGEGVDTQYF.